A selection of T cell receptor beta chains follows, all from one sample in a study of cytomegalovirus exposure and HLA in healthy donors. The repertoire was sequenced with immunoSEQ multiplex PCR; TCRdb's copy has only in-frame clones and lacks some. The data contain 110,000 or so clones, roughly two thirds of them singletons. The specimen sequenced was PBMCs. These receptors all come from a man younger than 30 in good health and CMV-seropositive. The CDR3 runs from the conserved cysteine through the conserved F or W. The size entry is marked missing in some rows and otherwise reads once, few, many or a size class.

V gene	clone size	J gene	CDR3 protein
TRBV15	.	TRBJ2-5	CATSRDRGGQETQYF
TRBV27	.	TRBJ2-5	CASSIGLADETQYF
TRBV6-1	.	TRBJ1-5	CASSDGQGRAYSNQPQHF
TRBV28	.	TRBJ1-5	CASSNPTQGNQPQHF
TRBV27	few	TRBJ1-1	CASSLGLSLMNTEAFF
TRBV15	.	TRBJ2-5	CATSRDGGAGTQYF
TRBV5-8	few	TRBJ1-5	CASSLRAYSNQPQHF
TRBV28	.	TRBJ2-1	CASWRGSGLYNEQFF
TRBV6-5	few	TRBJ2-1	CASSYGSGGGYNEQFF
TRBV28	.	TRBJ1-6	CASRSPGQGAIFSMSPLHF
TRBV5-6	few	TRBJ2-1	CASSYGQYNEQFF
TRBV28	few	TRBJ2-3	CASSYLDGVTDTQYF
TRBV11-3	.	TRBJ2-7	CASSLDLGQGMHEQYF
TRBV7-2	few	TRBJ2-3	CASSLVTGADTQYF
TRBV5-1	.	TRBJ2-3	CATARGNTDTQYF
TRBV18	.	TRBJ2-3	CASSQLTTRLAGASDTQYF